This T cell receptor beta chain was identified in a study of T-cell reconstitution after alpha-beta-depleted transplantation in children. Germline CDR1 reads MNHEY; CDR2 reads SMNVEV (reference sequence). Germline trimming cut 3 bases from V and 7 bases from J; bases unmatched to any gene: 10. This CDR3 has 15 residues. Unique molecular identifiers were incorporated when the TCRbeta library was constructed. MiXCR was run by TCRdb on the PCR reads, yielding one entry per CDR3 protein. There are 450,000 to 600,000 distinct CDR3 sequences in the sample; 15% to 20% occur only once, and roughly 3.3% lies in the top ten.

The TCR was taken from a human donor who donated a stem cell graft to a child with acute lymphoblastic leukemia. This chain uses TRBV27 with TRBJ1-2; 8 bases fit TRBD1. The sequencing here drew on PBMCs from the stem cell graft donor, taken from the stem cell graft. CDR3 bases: TGTGCCAGCAGTTTTCTGGGCCAGGGGGCAGGTGGCTACACCTTC. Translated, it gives CASSFLGQGAGGYTF.